Presented here are 17 T cell receptor beta chains from one specimen sequenced in a study of shared clonotypes between healthy human individuals. This table comes from immunoSEQ multiplex PCR, and its TCRdb copy is limited to in-frame clones, with some not included. The repertoire consists of approximately 400,000 clones, with 90% to 97% occurring once and the leading ten covering 0.32%. The sample comprised memory CD8+ T cells sorted from blood. Sample subset: CD45RO+ cells pooled with CCR7-negative TemRA cells. Receptor source: a man between 25 and 39 years old in good health.

The chain links TRBV2 to TRBJ2-7; weak D call: TRBD1 (6 bases). V lost 6 bases and J lost 3, with 15 bases in between. The CDR3 is 14 residues long. CDR1 and CDR2 (germline): SNHLY, FYNNEI. The CDR3 region is CASRYTGHSYEQYF. The CDR3 DNA reads TGTGCCAGCAGGTACACGGGACACAGCTACGAGCAGTACTTC.

This clone was counted once. The rearrangement links TRBV5-5 to TRBJ1-4, with TRBD1 identical over 8 bases. Trimming cost V 1 base and J 7 bases; bases outside gene matches: 9. Looked up from germline, CDR1 is SGHKS and CDR2 is YYEKEE (reference sequence). The CDR3 loop spans 16 amino acids. This CDR3 reads CASSLYGRGQGEKLFF. The DNA of the CDR3 is TGTGCCAGCAGCTTGTACGGCAGGGGGCAGGGTGAAAAACTGTTTTTT.

The rearrangement joins TRBV6-6 to TRBJ2-7; D gene uncertain. CDR3 length: 15 amino acids. Germline CDR1 is MNHNY and CDR2 is SVGAGI (reference sequence). V was trimmed by 0 bases and J by 0 bases, leaving 9 bases between them. The CDR3 region has the DNA TGTGCCAGCAGTTACTCATTCGGGTTCTCCTACGAGCAGTACTTC. It codes for CASSYSFGFSYEQYF.

The table lists this clone with a count of one. The chain has TRBV25-1 and TRBJ1-5, with a possible D match to TRBD1 (5 bases). Germline V lookup: CDR1 MGHDK, CDR2 SYGVNS. The V gene lost 3 bases and the J gene lost 3 bases, with 12 bases spanning the gap. The CDR3 totals 15 residues. CDR3 nucleotides: TGTGCCAGCAGTGACCTGACAGAGTTCAATCAGCCCCAGCATTTT. Its protein is CASSDLTEFNQPQHF.

This chain connects TRBV7-9 to TRBJ2-1; D could derive from TRBD1 or TRBD2 (6 bases each). Trimming took 4 bases from V and 5 from J, leaving 15 bases between them. This CDR3 comprises 15 residues. Germline values: CDR1 SEHNR, CDR2 FQNEAQ (reference sequence). CDR3 sequence: CASSSRGQRDNEQFF. The CDR3 DNA follows: TGTGCCAGCAGCTCTCGGGGGCAAAGGGACAATGAGCAGTTCTTC.

The V gene is TRBV10-3, the J gene TRBJ1-1; D is perhaps TRBD1 (6 bases). This CDR3 has 14 amino acids. Germline CDR1 is ENHRY and CDR2 is SYGVKD. Trimming left V 0 bases short and J 7 bases short, with 12 bases between. The CDR3 nucleotides read TGTGCCATCAGTGAGTCAAGGGGGGAGGTTGAAGCTTTCTTT. Translated, it gives CAISESRGEVEAFF.

To note about this clone: The same CDR3 is also encoded by other DNA sequences in this sample. The rearrangement links TRBV28 to TRBJ2-5; D might be TRBD1 (5 bases). Germline V gene sequence: CDR1 MDHEN, CDR2 SYDVKM. This CDR3 has 13 residues. V dropped 2 bases and J dropped 4 bases, with 8 bases sitting between them. Here the CDR3 reads CASSLGRVETQYF. The CDR3 DNA sequence: TGTGCCAGCAGTTTAGGCAGGGTAGAGACCCAGTACTTC.

The rearrangement links TRBV28 to TRBJ1-5; tentative D call: TRBD1 (5 bases). Germline V CDR1 and CDR2: MDHEN, SYDVKM. V lost 6 bases, J lost 0 bases, and 12 bases lay in between. The length of the CDR3 is 15 residues. The CDR3 DNA reads TGTGCCAGCAGCCCATCAGGGCATAGCAATCAGCCCCAGCATTTT. It is translated as CASSPSGHSNQPQHF.

V usage is TRBV5-1 and J usage is TRBJ2-7, with TRBD2 matching 13 bases. CDR3 length: 14 residues. Germline CDR1 and CDR2: SGHRS and YFSETQ. Unmatched junction bases numbered 4, after V lost 4 bases and J lost 6 bases. The CDR3 sequence: CASSPGTSGTEQYF. The CDR3 nucleotides read TGCGCCAGCAGCCCTGGGACTAGCGGGACCGAGCAGTACTTC. The full variable domain, in which reference TRBV5-1 and TRBJ2-7 provide the parts outside the CDR3, is KAGVTQTPRYLIKTRGQQVTLSCSPISGHRSVSWYQQTPGQGLQFLFEYFSETQRNKGNFPGRFSGRQFSNSRSEMNVSTLELGDSALYLCASSPGTSGTEQYFGPGTRLTVT.

The CDR3 loop is CASSFFGTSGRNEQFF. The CDR3 DNA reads as TGTGCCAGCAGTTTTTTCGGGACTAGCGGGAGAAATGAGCAGTTCTTC. The chain uses TRBV6-5 and TRBJ2-1; TRBD2 matches at 14 bases. Germline V gene lookup returns CDR1 MNHEY and CDR2 SVGAGI. Losses at the gene ends were 4 bases for V and 7 bases for J; bases not matched to a gene: 6. This CDR3 is built from 16 residues.

The rearrangement uses TRBV9 and TRBJ2-2; unclear D gene. Germline loops: CDR1 SGDLS, CDR2 YYNGEE. Trimming stripped 4 bases from V and 5 bases from J, with 9 bases between. The CDR3 is made up of 13 amino acids. This CDR3 is CASSPWGTGELFF. The DNA for the CDR3 is TGTGCCAGCAGCCCCTGGGGAACCGGGGAGCTGTTTTTT.

V and J are TRBV6-1 and TRBJ2-4; TRBD1 agrees at 7 bases. The CDR3 contains 12 residues. CDR1 MNHNS and CDR2 SASEGT come from the germline V gene. V shed 10 bases, J shed 6 bases, and the junction held 6 bases outside the gene matches. This CDR3 is CATVDRSNIQYF. The CDR3 DNA sequence: TGTGCCACCGTGGACAGGTCAAACATTCAGTACTTC.

J is TRBJ2-7 and V is TRBV5-8; D is uncertain. The V end was cut by 0 bases, the J end by 5 bases, with 6 bases between. The CDR3 has 12 residues. CDR1 and CDR2 from the germline V gene are SGHTS and YDEGEE. The CDR3 sequence: CASSLVNHEQYF. Here the CDR3 DNA reads TGTGCCAGCAGCTTGGTTAACCACGAGCAGTACTTC.

The chain links TRBV27 to TRBJ1-2; 8 nucleotides line up with TRBD1. The V gene end was trimmed by 0 bases and the J gene end by 4 bases; junction bases not matched to a gene: 10. CDR3 size: 17 residues. Germline CDR1 MNHEY, CDR2 SMNVEV (reference sequence). This chain's CDR3 is CASSLSPLGRGLYGYTF. The CDR3 region has the DNA TGTGCCAGCAGTTTATCTCCCCTCGGCAGGGGGCTCTATGGCTACACCTTC.

The rearrangement joins TRBV6-5 to TRBJ2-2; D is ambiguous. This CDR3 has 14 amino acids. Trimming took off 6 bases at V and 4 bases at J, with 12 bases between the two ends. Germline V gene data show CDR1 as MNHEY and CDR2 as SVGAGI. The CDR3 spells CASRTLYSTGELFF. The CDR3 nucleotides read TGTGCCAGCAGAACCCTATATAGCACCGGGGAGCTGTTTTTT.

This clone was recorded once. J is TRBJ2-3 and V is TRBV6-1; the D gene is possibly TRBD1 (6 bases). CDR3 length: 14 amino acids. The germline V gene has CDR1 MNHNS and CDR2 SASEGT. With 1 base removed from V and 1 base from J, the gap between germline ends came to 6 bases. The CDR3 region is CASSEDRGTDTQYF. CDR3 DNA sequence: TGTGCCAGCAGTGAAGACAGGGGCACAGATACGCAGTATTTT.

J is TRBJ1-3 and V is TRBV5-1, with 7 nucleotides matching TRBD1. Trimming at V came to 3 bases and at J to 4 bases, leaving 4 bases not matched to a gene. This CDR3 has 14 residues. Germline lookup yields CDR1 SGHRS and CDR2 YFSETQ. CDR3 bases: TGCGCCAGCAGCTCAACAGGGGTCGGAAACACCATATATTTT. It codes for CASSSTGVGNTIYF.